This T cell receptor beta chain is from a study of graft-versus-host responses after intestinal transplantation. For the study at large: Induction using anti-thymocyte globulin, followed by tacrolimus and steroids for roughly 3 years, was given to all recipients.

With V trimmed by 7 bases and J by 7 bases, 13 bases remained unmatched. CDR3 length: 15 amino acids. The germline gives CDR1 LGHNA, CDR2 YNFKEQ. The study's findings and limits: Recipient marrow showed GvH clones, some seen first in ileum or blood.

This table comes from immunoSEQ multiplex PCR, and its TCRdb copy is limited to in-frame clones, with some not included. The table has around 5,100 clones, around 26% seen once. Around 200,000 CFSE-labeled responder cells were plated with around 200,000 irradiated, violet-dye-labeled stimulator cells. Sample: alloreactive CD8+ T cells from a mixed lymphocyte reaction culture, taken before transplantation. Subset specified: CFSE-low proliferating T cells sorted from roughly 6-day pre-transplant mixed lymphocyte reaction (GvH or HvG direction). This sequence originates from a human patient who was an organ donor for intestinal transplantation. The chain uses TRBV4-2 and TRBJ1-5; 7 nucleotides match TRBD1. CDR3: CASKRAYRGVQPQHF. The CDR3 nucleotides read TGTGCCAGCAAGAGGGCATACAGGGGAGTACAGCCCCAGCATTTT.